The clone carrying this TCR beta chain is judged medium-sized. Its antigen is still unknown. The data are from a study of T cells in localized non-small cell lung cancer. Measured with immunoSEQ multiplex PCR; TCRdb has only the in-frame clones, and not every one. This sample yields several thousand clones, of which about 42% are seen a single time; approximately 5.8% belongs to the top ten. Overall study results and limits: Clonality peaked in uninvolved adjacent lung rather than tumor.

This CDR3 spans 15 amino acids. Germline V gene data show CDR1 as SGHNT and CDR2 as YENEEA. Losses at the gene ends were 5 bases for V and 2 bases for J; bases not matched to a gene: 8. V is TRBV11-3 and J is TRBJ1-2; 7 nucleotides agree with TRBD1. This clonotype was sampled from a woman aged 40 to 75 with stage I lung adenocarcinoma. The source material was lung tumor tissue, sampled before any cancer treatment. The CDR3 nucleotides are TGTGCCAGCAGCATTAGCCACAGGGGAAACTATGGCTACACCTTC. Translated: CASSISHRGNYGYTF.